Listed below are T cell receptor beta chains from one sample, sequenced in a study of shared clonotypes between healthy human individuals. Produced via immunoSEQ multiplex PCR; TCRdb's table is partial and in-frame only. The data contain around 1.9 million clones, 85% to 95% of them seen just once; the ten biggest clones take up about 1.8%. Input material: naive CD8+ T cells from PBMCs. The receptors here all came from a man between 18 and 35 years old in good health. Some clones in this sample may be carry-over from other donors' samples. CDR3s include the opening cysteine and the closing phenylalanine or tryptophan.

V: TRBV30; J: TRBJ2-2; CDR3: CAWNQGWNTGELFF
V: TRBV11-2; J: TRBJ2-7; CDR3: CASSLYNSYEQYF
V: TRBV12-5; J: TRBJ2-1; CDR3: CASGFGTSGNNEQFF
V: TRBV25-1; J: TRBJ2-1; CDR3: CASSDARQLAGVRWEQFF
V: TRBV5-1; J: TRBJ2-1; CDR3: CASSLDTGASSYNEQFF
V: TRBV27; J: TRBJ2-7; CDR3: CASSSTGLHEQYF
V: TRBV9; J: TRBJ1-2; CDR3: CASSGTGGPAISF
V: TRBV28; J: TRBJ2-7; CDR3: CASSFSHEQYF
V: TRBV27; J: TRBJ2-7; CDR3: CASSFTGLPFYEQYF
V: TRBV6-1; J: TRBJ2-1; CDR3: CASTGTSVYNEQFF
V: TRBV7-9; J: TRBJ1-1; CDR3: CASSLGDRGKAFF
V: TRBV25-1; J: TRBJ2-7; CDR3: CASITPRRMVYEQYF
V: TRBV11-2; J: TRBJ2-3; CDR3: CASSLRASGRGTDTQYF
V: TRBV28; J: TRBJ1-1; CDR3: CASSLLGQVAWNTEAFF
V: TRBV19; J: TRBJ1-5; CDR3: CASSTGLGNQPQHF
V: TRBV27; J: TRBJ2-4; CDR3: CASTTKGGNIQYF
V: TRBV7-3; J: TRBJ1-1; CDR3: CASSVSGGNTEAFF
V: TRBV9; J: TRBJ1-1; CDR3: CASSRQGPTEAFF
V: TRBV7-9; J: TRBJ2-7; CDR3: CASSLVGSITHEQYF
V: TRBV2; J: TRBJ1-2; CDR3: CASSEEARSAYPHNYGYTF
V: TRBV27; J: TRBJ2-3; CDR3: CASSLGGGSGDTQYF
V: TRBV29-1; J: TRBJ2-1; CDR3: CGCSSYNEQFF
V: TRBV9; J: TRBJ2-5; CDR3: CASSARGVRQETQYF
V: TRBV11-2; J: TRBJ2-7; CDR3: CASRRSGSAYEQYF
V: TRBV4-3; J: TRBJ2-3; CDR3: CASSQSLAGPTQYF
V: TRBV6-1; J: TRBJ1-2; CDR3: CASSPTGTVYGYTF
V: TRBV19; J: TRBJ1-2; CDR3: CASSILAASYGYTF